The T cell receptor (beta chain) described here comes from a study of T-cell reconstitution after alpha-beta-depleted transplantation in children. Details on this clonotype: Its antigen remains unidentified.

TCRbeta library construction was performed incorporating unique molecular identifiers. TCRdb independently ran MiXCR on the PCR reads; one entry per CDR3 protein. The table records about 980,000 distinct CDR3 sequences, about 29% of them present only once. Study-level findings and limits: The study reportedly traced alpha-beta T cells about two months after transplant to several hundred expanded graft clones. Day-60 TCRbeta diversity that was high in some patients was derived from surviving recipient T cells and thymic progenitors. Most T-cell counts and diversity one year after the transplant came from T cells that were newly produced.

The CDR3 loop spans 14 amino acids. V lost 1 base to trimming and J lost 2 bases, with 8 bases between them. This clonotype was obtained from a boy under three years old who had a stem cell transplant for SCID, so the T cells may come from the graft donor. The sample in question was PBMCs, mostly from graft donor cells, obtained 360 days after TCRalphabeta/CD19-depleted stem cell transplant. V gene TRBV12-3 or TRBV12-4 combines with J gene TRBJ1-2, with D unresolved. The CDR3 loop reads CASSLEHENYGYTF. The CDR3 DNA reads TGTGCCAGCAGTTTAGAACACGAGAACTATGGCTACACCTTC.